The source of this TCR beta chain is a study of T cell clusters in autoimmune cytopenias. Considering frequency, this clonotype is medium-sized. One tube held mixed TRB-A and TRB-B primer pools for touch-down PCR. Each CDR3 protein gets one entry in TCRdb, which reprocessed the multiplex PCR reads and gives no DNA. This listing includes 9,500 to 12,000 distinct CDR3 sequences. The CDR3 has 12 amino acids. Germline V gene sequence: CDR1 LNHDA, CDR2 SQIVND (reference sequence). Each sample's input was around 250 ng genomic DNA, roughly 40,000 genome equivalents. The sample also formed part of further work on T cell repertoires in aging, cancer and after chemotherapy.

The chain is built from TRBV19 and TRBJ1-2; the D call from TCRdb, TRBD1, cannot be confirmed without DNA. The receptor was derived from a human donor in good health. The sequenced material came from peripheral blood. The CDR3 sequence: CASRTHRDGYTF.